The clone carrying this T cell receptor beta chain came up a few times. The antigen remains unidentified. This sample was taken from a study of T cells after yellow fever vaccination. V lost 6 bases, J lost 4 bases, and 9 bases stayed unmatched. This CDR3 is 16 amino acids long. It was through 5'RACE template switching that TCR cDNA was made, with a universal primer site and UMIs added. TCRdb recomputed calls from the 5' RACE reads with MiXCR, one row per CDR3 protein. The table records 150,000 to 200,000 distinct CDR3 sequences, around 9.3% of them present only once. Study conclusions and caveats: Subsequent to the booster, the majority of primary-vaccination clones reappeared (around 96% CD4, 85% to 90% CD8). Clonotypes shared by both compartments, CD4 and CD8, made up a small share.

The rearrangement uses TRBV12-3 or TRBV12-4 and TRBJ1-4; TRBD1 matches at 9 bases. This TCR came from a young man who received the YFV17D yellow fever vaccine. This specimen consisted of CD8+ T cells sorted from PBMCs, obtained 45 days after the yellow fever booster vaccination. CDR3 in amino acids: CASSHPLTGGNEKLFF. DNA of the CDR3: TGTGCCAGCAGCCATCCGTTGACAGGGGGTAATGAAAAACTGTTTTTT.